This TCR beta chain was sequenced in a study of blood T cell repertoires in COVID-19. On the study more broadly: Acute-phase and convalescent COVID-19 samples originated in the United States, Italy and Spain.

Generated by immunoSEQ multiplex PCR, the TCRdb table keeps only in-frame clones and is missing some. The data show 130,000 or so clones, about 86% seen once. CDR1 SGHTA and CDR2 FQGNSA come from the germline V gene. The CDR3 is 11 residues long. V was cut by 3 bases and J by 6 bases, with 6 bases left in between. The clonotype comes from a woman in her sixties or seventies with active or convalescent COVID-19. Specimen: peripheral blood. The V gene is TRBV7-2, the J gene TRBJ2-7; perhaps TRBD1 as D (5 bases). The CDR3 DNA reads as TGTGCCAGCAGCTTCCAGGGCGAGCAGTACTTC. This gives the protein CASSFQGEQYF.